The 3 T cell receptor beta chains below come from one sample, sequenced in a study of regulatory T cells in long-lasting Graves disease. For TCR beta, libraries came from iRepertoire HTBI primers and Arm-PCR of CDR3 regions. Each CDR3 protein gets one entry after TCRdb re-called the multiplex PCR reads with MiXCR. The sample lists approximately 440,000 distinct CDR3 sequences, less than 25% seen once, with roughly 30% in the top ten. The time point was: persistent/refractory GD, antithyroid drugs over 5 years with positive TRAb. RNA isolated from PBMCs was used to make the TCR library. Sequenced material: peripheral blood mononuclear cells (PBMCs), taken when the disease was refractory, from a patient treated with antithyroid drugs. The receptor set was obtained from a female donor with Graves disease.

In its sample, this clonotype was seen a few times. This chain links TRBV7-9 with TRBJ1-1; D gene ambiguous. V lost 7 bases, J lost 0 bases, and 9 bases lay in between. The CDR3 has 13 residues. From germline, CDR1 is SEHNR and CDR2 FQNEAQ (reference sequence). The CDR3 is CASTETLNTEAFF. Written as DNA, the CDR3 is TGTGCCAGCACGGAGACACTGAACACTGAAGCTTTCTTT.

The chain employs TRBV15 and TRBJ1-2; D unresolved. The CDR3 sequence is 17 residues long. Trimming left V 0 bases short and J 5 bases short, with 19 bases between. Germline assignment: CDR1 LNHNV and CDR2 YYDKDF (reference sequence). CDR3 coding DNA: TGTGCCACCAGCAGAGATAGAATGGCGAAGCCCGGATATGGCTACACCTTC. This codes for CATSRDRMAKPGYGYTF.

The chain links TRBV25-1 to TRBJ1-1; D unresolved. The CDR3 totals 14 residues. V was clipped by 8 bases and J by 1 base, with 14 bases between them. Germline V CDR1 and CDR2: MGHDK, SYGVNS. Here the CDR3 DNA reads TGTGCCAGCGAGCCCTACAACTGGAACACTGAAGCTTTCTTT. It translates to CASEPYNWNTEAFF.